The clone carrying this T cell receptor (beta chain) was detected many times. Its antigen remains unidentified. Donors with ophthalmopathy: moderate-to-severe activity, CAS ≥3, NOSPECS ≥4, duration under 3 months. Researchers turned away patients with other autoimmune diseases, uncontrolled infections, pregnancy or lactation. This sample was taken from a study of Graves' ophthalmopathy and Graves' hyperthyroidism. Whole-study findings and limits: Also, most clonotypes expanded in the thyroid above 0.001 frequency appeared in blood.

V lost 4 bases and J 1 base, leaving 7 bases between the germline ends. There are 13 residues in the CDR3. CDR1 SQVTM and CDR2 ANQGSEA come from the germline V gene. Amplification targeted the TCR beta CDR3 regions, with RNA transcripts as the source material. In the first round, RT-PCR was carried out with HTBI primers, and a multiplex PCR formed the second round. TCRdb independently ran MiXCR on the multiplex PCR reads; one entry per CDR3 protein. The repertoire holds approximately 210,000 distinct CDR3 sequences, just under 30% seen once, with approximately 9% in the top ten. The chain employs TRBV29-1 and TRBJ2-2, with a tentative D call TRBD2 (5 bases). Sequenced: peripheral blood. The TCR sequence derives from a man in his fifties with Graves' ophthalmopathy. The CDR3 nucleotides are TGCAGCGTTGTGGAGGAGAACACCGGGGAGCTGTTTTTT. Amino acid sequence: CSVVEENTGELFF.